The next 19 T cell receptor beta chains were all read from a single sample in a study of T cell responses to AZD1222 COVID-19 vaccine. The method was immunoSEQ multiplex PCR; TCRdb's version includes in-frame clones alone and lacks a portion of them. The sample consists of around 100,000 clones, around 87% of them appearing once. The source was peripheral blood, collected 28 days after the second AZD1222 dose. The receptors come from an adult who received the AZD1222 COVID-19 vaccine.

The V call is TRBV21-1, the J call TRBJ1-5. TRBV21-1 corresponds to a pseudogene. The CDR3 has 16 residues. The chain's CDR3 is CASSKNGLRAPQPQHF. The CDR3 DNA reads TGTGCCAGCAGCAAGAATGGGCTAAGGGCGCCTCAGCCCCAGCATTTT.

This clone was observed once. The chain has TRBV5-1 and TRBJ2-3, with D maybe TRBD2 (6 bases). Trimming removed 3 bases from V and 0 bases from J, with 11 bases in between. Germline CDR1 reads SGHRS; CDR2 reads YFSETQ. The CDR3 covers 15 residues. CDR3 in DNA: TGCGCCAGCAGCTCGCGGGGTGGGAGCACAGATACGCAGTATTTT. Translated, it gives CASSSRGGSTDTQYF. Filled out from reference TRBV5-1 and TRBJ2-3, the complete variable domain reads KAGVTQTPRYLIKTRGQQVTLSCSPISGHRSVSWYQQTPGQGLQFLFEYFSETQRNKGNFPGRFSGRQFSNSRSEMNVSTLELGDSALYLCASSSRGGSTDTQYFGPGTRLTVL.

This chain uses TRBV5-1 with TRBJ2-7; D not certain. Per the germline V gene, CDR1 is SGHRS and CDR2 is YFSETQ. Trimming took 0 bases from V and 6 from J, leaving 10 bases between them. CDR3 length: 13 residues. CDR3 coding DNA: TGCGCCAGCAGCTTGGGTTTTCGGGTCGAGCAGTACTTC. This gives the protein CASSLGFRVEQYF.

This chain joins TRBV5-5 and TRBJ2-3, with D perhaps matching TRBD2 (6 bases). CDR1 and CDR2 from the germline V gene are SGHKS and YYEKEE (reference sequence). The CDR3 consists of 16 residues. V shed 6 bases and J shed 2 bases, with 19 bases lying between them. The CDR3 DNA follows: TGTGCCAGCATCCCCCTTAGCGGCCTAAACACAGATACGCAGTATTTT. This codes for CASIPLSGLNTDTQYF.

The chain joins TRBV20-1 to TRBJ2-7; D not resolved. The V gene's germline CDR1 is DFQATT and CDR2 SNEGSKA (reference sequence). V was pared by 3 bases and J by 5 bases, with 20 bases between. The CDR3 length is 15 residues. CDR3 sequence reads: CSASPTLAPENEQYF. The CDR3 DNA is TGCAGTGCTAGTCCCACGCTCGCGCCGGAGAACGAGCAGTACTTC.

This clone was observed a single time. This chain connects TRBV28 to TRBJ2-7; no definite D call. The V end lost 4 bases, the J end lost 6 bases, and 13 bases lay between the germline ends. CDR1 is MDHEN, CDR2 SYDVKM, per germline. There are 13 residues in the CDR3. CDR3 nucleotide sequence: TGTGCCAGCAGTTCTGGGCTCGCGGCCGAGCAGTACTTC. This sequence encodes CASSSGLAAEQYF.

The chain uses TRBV5-4 and TRBJ1-1; TRBD1 is a possible D gene (6 bases). Trimming took off 0 bases at V and 7 bases at J, with 13 bases between the two ends. Germline V lookup: CDR1 SGHNT, CDR2 YYREEE (reference sequence). CDR3 length equals 14 residues. The CDR3 nucleotides are TGTGCCAGCAGCTTGGACAGGGTAGAGGGTGAAGCTTTCTTT. Amino acids: CASSLDRVEGEAFF.

The chain uses TRBV21-1 and TRBJ2-7. TRBV21-1 is marked as a pseudogene. This CDR3 spans 11 amino acids. The CDR3 region is CASSKVKKQYF. Written as DNA, the CDR3 is TGTGCCAGCAGCAAAGTAAAGAAGCAGTACTTC.

This clone is a singleton in its sample. The V call is TRBV6-4, the J call TRBJ2-2; a weak D match, TRBD1 (5 bases). The CDR3 has 17 amino acids. V lost 5 bases and J lost 5, with 21 bases in between. Germline V lookup: CDR1 MRHNA, CDR2 SNTAGT. CDR3 in DNA: TGTGCCAGCAGTCCTGAGGCCCTGGCAGGGTCTACCGGGGAGCTGTTTTTT. Protein sequence: CASSPEALAGSTGELFF.

The chain has TRBV5-1 and TRBJ1-5; D uncertain. CDR3 size: 14 residues. V was clipped by 0 bases and J by 6 bases, with 10 bases between them. Germline CDR1 is SGHRS and CDR2 is YFSETQ. DNA for the CDR3: TGCGCCAGCAGCTTGGTGCCCGGCGGTCAGCCCCAGCATTTT. Translated, it gives CASSLVPGGQPQHF.

This clone was seen a single time. The rearrangement links TRBV18 to TRBJ2-1; TRBD2 agrees at 8 bases. J gave up 0 bases and V 10 bases, and 8 bases lay outside the gene matches. The germline gives CDR1 KGHSH, CDR2 LQKENI. The CDR3 runs 15 residues. CDR3 coding DNA: TGTGCCACCGCGGCGAGCGGGAGCTCCTACAATGAGCAGTTCTTC. Amino acids: CATAASGSSYNEQFF.

The genes are TRBV5-1 and TRBJ2-5; 7 nucleotides align to TRBD2. The V gene's germline CDR1 is SGHRS and CDR2 YFSETQ. The CDR3 consists of 13 residues. V trimming: 4 bases; J trimming: 4 bases; junction bases outside the gene matches: 4. For the CDR3, the DNA is TGCGCCAGCAGCCCGACTAGCCCAGAGACCCAGTACTTC. Translated, it gives CASSPTSPETQYF.

For the CDR3, the DNA is TGTGCCAGCAGTTACTCATCAGGGGTTGGTCAGCCCCAGCATTTT. Translated: CASSYSSGVGQPQHF. The V gene is TRBV6-5, the J gene TRBJ1-5, with D possibly matching TRBD1 (6 bases). V was pared by 0 bases and J by 6 bases, with 12 bases between. This CDR3 spans 15 amino acids. Germline V CDR1 and CDR2: MNHEY, SVGAGI.

Written as DNA, the CDR3 is TGTGCCAGCAGTTTAGGCGCGGGGTTCGACGAGCAGTACTTC. It yields the protein CASSLGAGFDEQYF. The chain recombines TRBV27 with TRBJ2-7, with D possibly matching TRBD2 (6 bases). Trimming left V 2 bases short and J 5 bases short, with 13 bases between. The CDR3 contains 14 residues. Germline CDR1 and CDR2: MNHEY and SMNVEV (reference sequence).

The chain has TRBV7-9 and TRBJ1-2; D is unresolved. Germline V lookup: CDR1 SEHNR, CDR2 FQNEAQ (reference sequence). V was trimmed by 5 bases and J by 3 bases, leaving 16 bases between them. The CDR3 contains 15 residues. The CDR3 DNA sequence: TGTGCCAGCAGCCCTGGACCTACTAGGGACTATGGCTACACCTTC. The encoded protein is CASSPGPTRDYGYTF.

The chain joins TRBV24-1 to TRBJ2-7, with D possibly matching TRBD2 (5 bases). The CDR3 is 13 amino acids. Germline CDR1 reads KGHDR; CDR2 reads SFDVKD. The V gene lost 5 bases and the J gene lost 6 bases, with 13 bases spanning the gap. The CDR3 bases are TGTGCCACCAGTGGTCTACGGGGTTCCGAGCAGTACTTC. It is translated as CATSGLRGSEQYF.

The chain couples TRBV29-1 to TRBJ1-3; D perhaps matches TRBD1 (5 bases). With 3 bases removed from V and 4 bases from J, the gap between germline ends came to 7 bases. CDR1 SQVTM and CDR2 ANQGSEA come from the germline V gene. The CDR3 is made up of 12 amino acids. CDR3 in DNA: TGCAGCGTTGACGGGGGAGGAAACACCATATATTTT. Translation: CSVDGGGNTIYF.

The chain couples TRBV12-3 or TRBV12-4 to TRBJ1-4; no firm D call. The CDR3 has 13 residues. Trimming took 8 bases from V and 8 from J, leaving 15 bases between them. DNA for the CDR3: TGTGCCAGCTCCCCCCCGTCCAGGGAAAAACTGTTTTTT. It encodes CASSPPSREKLFF.

The chain combines TRBV7-9 with TRBJ1-2; tentative D call: TRBD1 (5 bases). V was clipped by 4 bases and J by 4 bases, with 13 bases between them. There are 14 residues in the CDR3. CDR1 is SEHNR and CDR2 is FQNEAQ in the germline V gene (reference sequence). This chain's CDR3 is CASSSGPPTYGYTF. The CDR3 nucleotides are TGTGCCAGCAGCTCGGGGCCTCCTACCTATGGCTACACCTTC. Drawing the rest from reference TRBV7-9 and TRBJ1-2, the complete variable domain is DTGVSQNPRHKITKRGQNVTFRCDPISEHNRLYWYRQTLGQGPEFLTYFQNEAQLEKSRLLSDRFSAERPKGSFSTLEIQRTEQGDSAMYLCASSSGPPTYGYTFGSGTRLTVV.